The rows below give T cell receptor beta chains drawn from one sample of a study of cytomegalovirus exposure and HLA in healthy donors. The repertoire was sequenced with immunoSEQ multiplex PCR; TCRdb's copy has only in-frame clones and lacks some. The table has 150,000 to 250,000 clones, 85% seen once. The sequencing sample was made of PBMCs. These receptors originate from a woman between 45 and 65 years old in good health and CMV-seronegative. CDR3s include the opening cysteine and the closing phenylalanine or tryptophan. Not all rows give a size; the values are once, few, many and, for expanded clones, a class.

>TRBV7-2|TRBJ2-5|-
CASSLGQGVQETQYF
>TRBV30|TRBJ2-6|-
CAWSGPRPGTGGSGANVLTF
>TRBV28|TRBJ1-2|-
CASSRQYGYTF
>TRBV28|TRBJ1-2|-
CASSSSGGYGYTF
>TRBV5-4|TRBJ2-2|-
CASSFGGFETGELFF
>TRBV4-2|TRBJ1-4|few
CASSHPGAVNEKLFF
>TRBV6-5|TRBJ1-5|-
CASSYGRNQPQHF
>TRBV19|TRBJ2-1|once
CASSMPGPSGGNEQFF
>TRBV5-1|TRBJ2-7|once
CASSQSYEQYF
>TRBV5-1|TRBJ2-1|-
CASSLTGGSGNEQFF
>TRBV2|TRBJ1-1|-
CASSVRTGSAEAFF
>TRBV19|TRBJ1-5|-
CASSIPRTGSKVLGHSINQPQHF
>TRBV27|TRBJ2-7|-
CASRLTGTGGSYEQYF
>TRBV27|TRBJ1-3|-
CASSPLLGQGLGNTIYF
>TRBV2|TRBJ1-4|-
CASNRETREKLFF
>TRBV15|TRBJ2-2|few
CATSTGTSGRTGELFF
>TRBV2|TRBJ2-5|-
CASSDNPRGRQYF
>TRBV6-1|TRBJ2-1|once
CASSEEPAGIYNEQFF
>TRBV7-9|TRBJ1-4|-
CASSLGAGSLGGTNEKLFF
>TRBV2|TRBJ2-7|-
CASSDLGTGTYEQYF
>TRBV7-7|TRBJ2-5|-
CASSRTGTGETQYF
>TRBV6-4|TRBJ2-3|-
CASSKTQGSDTQYF
>TRBV6-4|TRBJ1-1|few
CASRGQGWNTEAFF
>TRBV5-8|TRBJ1-2|-
CASSSSNRGLYGYTF
>TRBV21-1|TRBJ1-5|-
CASSKTQNYSNQPQHF
>TRBV19|TRBJ1-5|once
CASSVDGQGDQPQHF
>TRBV6-5|-|-
CASINRLAGVYEQYF
>TRBV4-3|TRBJ2-7|-
CASSQEGAGDSASYEQYF
>TRBV19|TRBJ1-2|few
CASTRTGKDYGYTF
>TRBV11-2|TRBJ2-1|-
CASSLGQVSSYNEQFF
>TRBV11-2|TRBJ2-7|-
CASSLEGHEQYF
>TRBV30|TRBJ2-7|few
CAWSHRTVGGEQYF
>TRBV7-9|TRBJ1-2|-
CASSLGGTATEGYTF
>TRBV4-3|TRBJ2-1|-
CASSQDRGTSVIGRSYNEQFF
>TRBV11-1|TRBJ2-7|-
CASRFMRTSYEQYF
>TRBV9|TRBJ2-3|-
CASSPWDFTDTQYF
>TRBV28|TRBJ1-2|-
CASRSGTEDGYTF
>TRBV15|TRBJ2-1|-
CATSRDVRTPSSYNEQFF
>TRBV19|TRBJ1-3|-
CASSEDIPGNTIYF
>TRBV7-9|TRBJ1-1|-
CASSWTGRTFF
>TRBV7-9|TRBJ2-7|-
CASSSRLAEYEQYF
>TRBV5-1|TRBJ1-1|-
CASSPGTGYEAFF
>TRBV28|TRBJ1-5|-
CASSLVRGSNQPQHF
>TRBV30|TRBJ1-1|-
CAWSGGNRMNTEAFF
>TRBV28|TRBJ1-3|-
CASSPGTASGNTIYF